The present T cell receptor (beta chain) was sequenced within a study of blood T cell repertoires in COVID-19. Study overall: Acute-phase and convalescent COVID-19 samples originated in the United States, Italy and Spain. T cells, B-cell-depleted T cells, or PBMCs supplied cDNA or gDNA.

Data came from immunoSEQ multiplex PCR; TCRdb stores just in-frame clones and leaves some out. The sample has 55,000 or so clones, around 90% seen once. Seattle enrolled patients during active infection and tracked them longitudinally. Germline-derived CDR1 and CDR2 are MNHNS and SASEGT. V gave up 3 bases and J gave up 8 bases, with 19 bases separating them. The CDR3 runs 15 residues. Sequencing was performed on peripheral blood. The receptor was isolated from a man aged 35-49 years with COVID-19, enrolled during active disease. This sequence joins TRBV6-1 and TRBJ1-2, with D possibly matching TRBD1 (6 bases). For the CDR3, the DNA is TGTGCCAGCAGTGACCAGGGGTGGGGGAAGATCGGCTACACCTTC. Its translation is CASSDQGWGKIGYTF.